The 29 T cell receptor beta chains presented below share a single source sample, sequenced in a study of blood T cells in healthy people across ages. Combining a sample-barcoded 5' primer with a J-beta primer mix, a second PCR ran for roughly 7 to 11 cycles. Via MiXCR, TCRdb re-called the 5' RACE reads, giving one row per CDR3 protein. Of around 1,000,000 distinct CDR3 sequences listed, almost 25% are singletons. These data also formed part of another study, on T cells of mothers and their children.

Sequenced input: blood. These TCRs come from a girl under 10 years old in good health.

J is TRBJ2-7 and V is TRBV11-2, with 7 bases fitting TRBD1. The V gene's germline CDR1 is SGHAT and CDR2 FQNNGV. The J segment lost 4 bases and the V segment lost 5 bases, leaving 5 bases of the junction unmatched. This CDR3 spans 13 amino acids. Here the CDR3 DNA reads TGTGCCAGCAGCGTGACAGGGATTTACGAGCAGTACTTC. It translates to CASSVTGIYEQYF. The whole variable domain, filled in from reference TRBV11-2 and TRBJ2-7, reads EAGVAQSPRYKIIEKRQSVAFWCNPISGHATLYWYQQILGQGPKLLIQFQNNGVVDDSQLPKDRFSAERLKGVDSTLKIQPAKLEDSAVYLCASSVTGIYEQYFGPGTRLTVT.

The chain employs TRBV29-1 and TRBJ2-3; 7 bases align to TRBD1. The CDR3 is made up of 12 amino acids. V dropped 5 bases and J dropped 5; count of bases not matched to a gene: 4. Germline loops: CDR1 SQVTM, CDR2 ANQGSEA. The CDR3 loop is CSVTGVGDTQYF. CDR3 in DNA: TGCAGCGTTACAGGGGTGGGAGATACGCAGTATTTT.

The V call is TRBV10-3, the J call TRBJ2-5; 12 positions agree with TRBD2. CDR1 and CDR2 from the germline V gene are ENHRY and SYGVKD. V was pared by 6 bases and J by 4 bases, with 6 bases of the junction left unmatched. The CDR3 has 15 residues. CDR3 coding DNA: TGTGCCATCAGCAGGGGACTAGCGGGTGGAGAGACCCAGTACTTC. The encoded protein is CAISRGLAGGETQYF.

As regards this clonotype: At one end, the junction sequence differs from germline, possibly due to a read error. The rearrangement links TRBV7-3 to TRBJ2-5; D is perhaps TRBD2 (7 bases). From germline, CDR1 is SGHTA and CDR2 FQGTGA. The CDR3 has 16 amino acids. This CDR3 is CASSLSGAGDHNEQLF. In DNA form, the CDR3 reads TGTGCCAGCAGCTTATCAGGGGCGGGAGACCACAATGAGCAGCTCTTC. The variable domain in full, with the rest retrieved from reference TRBV7-3 and TRBJ2-5, is GAGVSQTPSNKVTEKGKYVELRCDPISGHTALYWYRQSLGQGPEFLIYFQGTGAADDSGLPNDRFFAVRPEGSVSTLKIQRTERGDSAVYLCASSLSGAGDHNEQLFGPGTRLLVL.

This clonotype was counted only a few times. In DNA form, the CDR3 reads TGTGCCAGCAGCGTGGGACTGTTCACCGAGCAGTACTTC. It is translated as CASSVGLFTEQYF. The V gene is TRBV9, the J gene TRBJ2-5, with a tentative D call TRBD2 (6 bases). The tail of the sequence fits TRBJ2-7 better, so the J call may be wrong. There are 13 residues in the CDR3. Germline CDR1 reads SGDLS; CDR2 reads YYNGEE.

J is TRBJ1-2 and V is TRBV12-3 or TRBV12-4; the D is unclear. V was cut by 0 bases and J by 4 bases, with 3 bases left in between. This CDR3 region has 12 residues. This chain's CDR3 is CASSLALYGYTF. CDR3 nucleotides: TGTGCCAGCAGTTTAGCGCTCTATGGCTACACCTTC.

For this clonotype: The junction shows a germline mismatch at one end, possibly a read error. The chain joins TRBV11-2 to TRBJ2-4, with a weak D call TRBD2 (6 bases). This CDR3 contains 15 residues. Germline CDR1 and CDR2: SGHAT and FQNNGV. The CDR3 nucleotides read TGTGCCAGCAGCTTAGTTCCGGGAGAGGAGTACATTCAGTGCTTC. Protein product: CASSLVPGEEYIQCF.

V and J are TRBV4-1 and TRBJ1-4; D remains unclear. V lost 0 bases to trimming and J lost 7 bases, with 15 bases between them. The CDR3 spans 16 residues. In germline, CDR1 is MGHRA, CDR2 YSYEKL. CDR3 amino acids: CASSQDEGGISEKLFF. The CDR3 DNA is TGCGCCAGCAGCCAAGATGAGGGAGGGATAAGTGAAAAACTGTTTTTT.

With respect to this clonotype: A read error may produce the germline difference seen at one junction end. The chain is built from TRBV29-1 and TRBJ2-1; weak D call: TRBD2 (6 bases). The CDR3 is 13 amino acids. The germline gives CDR1 SQVTM, CDR2 ANQGSEA. The CDR3 protein is CGVSGGTYNEQFF. The DNA for the CDR3 is TGCGGCGTTTCGGGCGGGACTTACAATGAGCAGTTCTTC.

The V call is TRBV12-3 or TRBV12-4, the J call TRBJ2-3; 7 bases line up with TRBD1. V lost 6 bases and J lost 2; bases outside the gene matches: 14. The CDR3 contains 17 residues. The CDR3 reads CASSLGTELLLTDTQYF. In nucleotides, the CDR3 is TGTGCCAGCAGCCTAGGGACAGAACTACTCCTCACAGATACGCAGTATTTT.

This chain joins TRBV7-8 and TRBJ2-1; D perhaps matches TRBD1 (5 bases). Trimming stripped 4 bases from V and 9 bases from J, with 34 bases between. Germline V CDR1 and CDR2: SGHVS, FQNEAQ. The CDR3 loop spans 20 amino acids. The CDR3 sequence: CASSSTDGDPIDQPWGEQFF. In DNA form, the CDR3 reads TGTGCCAGCAGCTCGACAGATGGCGATCCCATTGACCAACCCTGGGGTGAGCAGTTCTTC.

The V call is TRBV7-6, the J call TRBJ1-3; D ambiguous. V dropped 1 base and J dropped 3 bases, with 7 bases sitting between them. CDR3 length: 14 amino acids. Germline V gene data show CDR1 as SGHVS and CDR2 as FNYEAQ. This CDR3 reads CASSLGEVGNTIYF. The CDR3 DNA sequence: TGTGCCAGCAGCTTAGGCGAAGTTGGAAACACCATATATTTT.

This clonotype showed up just a few times. The chain employs TRBV25-1 and TRBJ1-1; D remains ambiguous. Trimming stripped 4 bases from V and 4 bases from J, with 10 bases between. Germline V lookup: CDR1 MGHDK, CDR2 SYGVNS. The CDR3 spans 13 residues. The CDR3 DNA sequence: TGTGCCAGCAGTGTTGGGGATGGCACTGAAGCTTTCTTT. Residues: CASSVGDGTEAFF.

This clonotype was observed a handful of times. This chain connects TRBV7-2 to TRBJ1-2, with D hard to call. V gave up 7 bases and J gave up 5 bases, with 20 bases separating them. CDR3 length: 15 residues. Germline V gene data show CDR1 as SGHTA and CDR2 as FQGNSA. DNA of the CDR3: TGTGCCAGCAACCTTCAGACAACGGCGGGGTATGGCTACACCTTC. This codes for CASNLQTTAGYGYTF.

The table lists this clonotype with a few counts. The chain is built from TRBV6-5 and TRBJ1-1; D may be TRBD1 (6 bases). The germline V and J ends were trimmed by 0 bases and 5 bases, with 13 bases remaining between them. The CDR3 sequence is 15 residues long. The germline V gene has CDR1 MNHEY and CDR2 SVGAGI. CDR3 loop: CASSYSTGDWTEAFF. CDR3 nucleotide sequence: TGTGCCAGCAGTTACTCGACAGGAGATTGGACTGAAGCTTTCTTT.

The chain links TRBV6-1 to TRBJ2-3; TRBD1 matches at 8 bases. The length of the CDR3 is 15 residues. The ends lost 2 bases at V and 3 bases at J; junction bases unmatched: 4. Germline loops: CDR1 MNHNS, CDR2 SASEGT. CDR3 in DNA: TGTGCCAGCAGTGAAACCCGACAGGGGACAGATACGCAGTATTTT. Its protein product is CASSETRQGTDTQYF.

CDR3 DNA: TGCGCCAGCAGCTGGGGGACAGCCGTGAGCTCCTACAATGAGCAGTTCTTC. The encoded protein is CASSWGTAVSSYNEQFF. This chain connects TRBV5-1 to TRBJ2-1; 7 nucleotides match TRBD1. V shed 3 bases, J shed 0 bases, and the junction held 9 bases outside the gene matches. The CDR3 contains 17 residues. The germline V gene has CDR1 SGHRS and CDR2 YFSETQ.

The chain joins TRBV5-1 to TRBJ2-5, with D perhaps TRBD2 (6 bases). The J call may be wrong; the DNA end is better matched by TRBJ2-1. Germline lookup yields CDR1 SGHRS and CDR2 YFSETQ. This CDR3 comprises 15 residues. CDR3 DNA: TGCGCCAGCAGCTTGAGCTTAGGGGCGGAGGGTGAGCAGTTCTTC. This codes for CASSLSLGAEGEQFF.

The chain has TRBV12-3 or TRBV12-4 and TRBJ2-7, with unresolved D. This CDR3 has 12 amino acids. The V gene lost 6 bases and the J gene lost 4 bases, with 10 bases spanning the gap. The CDR3 bases are TGTGCCAGCAGCCGTCAAACATACGAGCAGTACTTC. Its protein is CASSRQTYEQYF.

The chain links TRBV3-1 to TRBJ2-7; 9 bases are a match to TRBD2. There are 16 residues in the CDR3. Germline V gene data show CDR1 as LGHDT and CDR2 as YNNKEL (reference sequence). V lost 3 bases, J lost 4 bases, and 10 bases stayed unmatched. The CDR3 is CASSHPGAGGVYEQYF. CDR3 sequence (DNA): TGTGCCAGCAGCCATCCCGGGGCGGGAGGGGTTTACGAGCAGTACTTC.

The rearrangement uses TRBV7-2 and TRBJ2-3; 10 positions agree with TRBD2. The V gene's germline CDR1 is SGHTA and CDR2 FQGNSA. The CDR3 extends over 18 amino acids. Losses at the gene ends were 4 bases for V and 2 bases for J; bases not matched to a gene: 12. The CDR3 sequence: CASSSQREGSLSTDTQYF. DNA for the CDR3: TGTGCCAGCAGCTCCCAGCGGGAGGGCTCTTTATCCACAGATACGCAGTATTTT. Drawing the rest from reference TRBV7-2 and TRBJ2-3, the complete variable domain is GAGVSQSPSNKVTEKGKDVELRCDPISGHTALYWYRQSLGQGLEFLIYFQGNSAPDKSGLPSDRFSAERTGGSVSTLTIQRTQQEDSAVYLCASSSQREGSLSTDTQYFGPGTRLTVL.

V usage is TRBV2 and J usage is TRBJ2-5; D unresolved. The CDR3 loop spans 13 amino acids. In germline, CDR1 is SNHLY, CDR2 FYNNEI. V gave up 5 bases and J gave up 5 bases, with 12 bases separating them. CDR3 in amino acids: CASSPRLWETQYF. CDR3 nucleotide sequence: TGTGCCAGCAGTCCTCGACTTTGGGAGACCCAGTACTTC.

The rearrangement links TRBV6-1 to TRBJ2-6; D not resolved. There are 14 residues in the CDR3. With 4 bases removed from V and 0 bases from J, the gap between germline ends came to 4 bases. Germline assignment: CDR1 MNHNS and CDR2 SASEGT. This CDR3 reads CASSGLSGANVLTF. In DNA, the CDR3 is TGTGCCAGCAGTGGACTCTCTGGGGCCAACGTCCTGACTTTC.

V usage is TRBV12-3 or TRBV12-4 and J usage is TRBJ2-5; D is uncertain. The J call may be wrong; the DNA end is better matched by TRBJ2-7. The CDR3 consists of 12 residues. This CDR3 reads CASSITSYEQYF. The CDR3 DNA reads as TGTGCCAGCAGCATTACCTCCTACGAGCAGTACTTC.

J is TRBJ1-3 and V is TRBV7-2; 10 bases align to TRBD1. Germline CDR1 reads SGHTA; CDR2 reads FQGNSA. The CDR3 length is 17 residues. With 4 bases clipped from V and 4 bases from J, the junction kept 10 bases outside the gene matches. CDR3 DNA: TGTGCCAGCAGCTCCCAAGTAGACAGGGGGCGAGGAAACACCATATATTTT. Translation: CASSSQVDRGRGNTIYF.

This clonotype showed up just a few times. The rearrangement links TRBV20-1 to TRBJ2-5; no definite D call. V was trimmed by 3 bases and J by 5 bases, leaving 16 bases between them. CDR3 length: 14 amino acids. CDR1 and CDR2 from the germline V gene are DFQATT and SNEGSKA (reference sequence). Here the CDR3 DNA reads TGCAGTGCTAGTTCCCCGGCGCGCCATGAGACCCAGTACTTC. It specifies CSASSPARHETQYF.

This clonotype was counted only a few times. V is TRBV3-1 and J is TRBJ2-1; 10 nucleotides match TRBD2. This CDR3 region has 17 residues. J lost 3 bases, V lost 4 bases, and 9 bases had no gene match. From germline, CDR1 is LGHDT and CDR2 YNNKEL (reference sequence). CDR3 in amino acids: CASSPSLAGGFYNEQFF. CDR3 nucleotide sequence: TGTGCCAGCAGCCCGTCCTTAGCGGGGGGTTTCTACAATGAGCAGTTCTTC.

In its sample, this clonotype was seen a few times. This chain joins TRBV28 and TRBJ2-5, with TRBD1 matching 9 bases. The tail of the sequence fits TRBJ2-7 better, so the J call may be wrong. Germline lookup yields CDR1 MDHEN and CDR2 SYDVKM. This CDR3 contains 14 residues. This CDR3 reads CASSFSGTGREQYF. For the CDR3, the DNA is TGTGCCAGCAGTTTCTCCGGGACAGGGCGCGAGCAGTACTTC.

The rearrangement uses TRBV29-1 and TRBJ2-3; 11 bases map to TRBD2. Germline values: CDR1 SQVTM, CDR2 ANQGSEA. J lost 4 bases, V lost 2 bases, and 5 bases had no gene match. The CDR3 extends over 15 amino acids. The CDR3 loop is CSVESTSGASDTQYF. The DNA of the CDR3 is TGCAGCGTTGAATCGACTAGCGGGGCGTCAGATACGCAGTATTTT.